These T cell receptor beta chains were read from a single sample in a study of cytomegalovirus exposure and HLA in healthy donors. Profiled with immunoSEQ multiplex PCR; TCRdb holds only in-frame clones, not every one. The sample gives 90,000 to 150,000 clones, around 80% of which show up once; around 0.24% is in the top ten. Sequences were obtained from PBMCs. The receptors originated from a man aged 50-59 years in good health and CMV-seronegative. Each CDR3 is given without its conserved first and last residue. Fields, in order: clone size, D gene, V gene, J gene, CDR3 protein. The D gene is left open where the match is weak. Clone size is given for some rows only: seen once, a few or many times, or a class if the clone is expanded.

>.|.|TRBV19|TRBJ1-3
ASNTGQGNTIY
>.|TRBD1|TRBV29-1|TRBJ2-5
SVEGRQGAQETQY
>.|.|TRBV11-2|TRBJ2-7
ASSRLIQGDEQY
>few|.|TRBV28|TRBJ1-5
ASLRRGGNQPQH
>.|.|TRBV7-2|TRBJ2-7
ASSLPRGGNEQY
>.|TRBD2|TRBV29-1|TRBJ2-5
SVDPGTSGGHQETQY
>.|.|TRBV7-9|TRBJ2-6
ASSGGGGANVLT
>.|.|TRBV7-9|TRBJ1-2
ASRSTVGPGSYGYT
>.|TRBD1|TRBV5-1|TRBJ2-1
ASSLAGTGWSSYNEQF
>.|TRBD2|TRBV29-1|TRBJ2-1
SVVGLAGEGKSYNEQF
>few|.|TRBV7-3|TRBJ2-3
ASSPRDNLGNTQY
>.|.|TRBV6-6|TRBJ2-5
ASSPPGLWGETQY
>.|.|TRBV4-1|TRBJ2-7
ASSQDPGLEQY
>.|.|TRBV6-4|TRBJ2-2
ARRQGVVAGELF
>.|TRBD1|TRBV9|TRBJ1-1
ASSSRTGPGTEAF
>.|TRBD2|TRBV6-5|TRBJ2-1
ASSYGRGGDEQF
>.|TRBD1|TRBV12-5|TRBJ2-7
ASGLTGWEQY
>.|.|TRBV5-5|TRBJ2-7
ASSIIRDTGEQY
>.|TRBD2|TRBV27|TRBJ2-3
AISRGTSGGAGDTQY
>.|TRBD1|TRBV2|TRBJ1-3
ASSEQATGAGNTIY
>.|.|TRBV28|TRBJ1-6
ASSSGGSRAPLH
>.|TRBD1|TRBV5-4|TRBJ1-1
ASSVGQGRTEAF